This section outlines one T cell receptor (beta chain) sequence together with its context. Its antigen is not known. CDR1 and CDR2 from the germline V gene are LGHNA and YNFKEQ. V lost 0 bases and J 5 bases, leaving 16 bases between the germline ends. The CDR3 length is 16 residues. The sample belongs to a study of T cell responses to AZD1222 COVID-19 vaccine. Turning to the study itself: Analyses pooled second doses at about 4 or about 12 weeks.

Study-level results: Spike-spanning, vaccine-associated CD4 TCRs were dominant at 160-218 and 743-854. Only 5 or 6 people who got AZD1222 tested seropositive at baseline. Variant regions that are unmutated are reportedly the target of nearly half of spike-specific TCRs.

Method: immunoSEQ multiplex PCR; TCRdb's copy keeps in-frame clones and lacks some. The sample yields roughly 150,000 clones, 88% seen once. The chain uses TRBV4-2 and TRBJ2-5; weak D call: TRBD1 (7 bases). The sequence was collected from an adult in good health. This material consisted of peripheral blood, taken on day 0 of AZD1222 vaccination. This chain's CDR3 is CASSQDPQGGWETQYF. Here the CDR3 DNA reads TGTGCCAGCAGCCAAGATCCGCAGGGGGGTTGGGAGACCCAGTACTTC.